This TCR beta chain appears in the sequencing data of a study of T cell changes during pregnancy in multiple sclerosis. V was clipped by 5 bases and J by 5 bases; unmatched bases: 6. The CDR3 extends over 14 amino acids. Germline values: CDR1 SGHDN, CDR2 FVKESK. This clone was counted once. Clones were sequenced by immunoSEQ multiplex PCR, and TCRdb holds only the in-frame ones, with some missing. In the table there are tens of thousands of clones, 90% to 95% of which are singletons. This TCR was sampled from a female donor with multiple sclerosis, enrolled in a pregnancy study. The chain carries TRBV14 and TRBJ1-3, with TRBD1 identical over 7 bases. Sample: CD4+ T cells from peripheral blood mononuclear cells, taken in the first trimester of pregnancy. The CDR3 loop reads CASSETGWRNTIYF. CDR3 sequence (DNA): TGTGCCAGCAGCGAGACAGGGTGGAGAAACACCATATATTTT.